This TCR beta chain was sequenced during a study of shared clonotypes between healthy human individuals. As for this clone: Antigen specificity is unknown.

V lost 5 bases, J lost 4 bases, and 15 bases lay in between. Germline V gives CDR1 SGHRS, CDR2 YFSETQ. This CDR3 region has 14 residues. The naive CD8 fraction comprised CD45RO-negative cells positively selected for CCR7 and excluded terminally differentiated effector memory CD45RA+ cells. Overall study findings and caveats: Between several donors, naive CD4 clonotypes were shared at a level of about 5%. Shared clonotypes across all four donors exceeded non-shared ones in generation probability. Sequencing depth was expected to influence donor clonotype sharing.

It was around 220 ng DNA, 25,000 to 35,000 T cell genomes, that sorted-subset replicate PCRs used. Some clones are missing from TCRdb's copy, which holds only in-frame ones; the method was immunoSEQ multiplex PCR. The sample contains about 580,000 clones, 95% to 98% of which appear only once. This TCR came from a young man in good health. The chain combines TRBV5-1 with TRBJ1-2; D is unresolved. Sample: naive CD8+ T cells sorted from blood. The CDR3 DNA sequence: TGCGCCAGCAGTGAAGACGGTGATCTCTATGGCTACACCTTC. Its translation is CASSEDGDLYGYTF.